The 17 T cell receptor beta chains presented below share a single source sample, sequenced in a study of T cell repertoires in cytomegalovirus infection. Their recognized antigens are unknown. In TCRdb, the reads were re-called with MiXCR into one record per CDR3 protein. Among about 890,000 distinct CDR3 sequences listed, around 31% were seen once. Sequencing used cultured CD8+ T cells from PBMCs, obtained from culture after CMV antigen stimulation. The receptors here all came from a human donor in good health (CMV status not recorded). Some clones in this sample may be carry-over from other donors' samples.

Only a few counts were recorded for this clonotype. V is TRBV19 and J is TRBJ2-1, with TRBD2 matching 11 bases. The CDR3 contains 14 residues. The V segment lost 6 bases and the J segment 5 bases; nucleotides outside the gene matches: 3. Germline V gene lookup returns CDR1 LNHDA and CDR2 SQIVND (reference sequence). The DNA for the CDR3 is TGTGCCAGTAGCGTTAGCGGGGGGGACAATGAGCAGTTCTTC. It is translated as CASSVSGGDNEQFF.

In this sample, this clonotype turned up a few times. The chain couples TRBV20-1 to TRBJ1-2; D is ambiguous. Germline CDR1 reads DFQATT; CDR2 reads SNEGSKA (reference sequence). Trimming stripped 0 bases from V and 0 bases from J, with 5 bases between. The CDR3 covers 13 residues. The CDR3 DNA reads TGCAGTGCTAGAGATTTTACTAACTATGGCTACACCTTC. Translating gives CSARDFTNYGYTF.

The rearrangement uses TRBV4-3 and TRBJ1-2; a possible D gene is TRBD1 (5 bases). CDR1 is LGHNA, CDR2 YSLEER, per germline. This CDR3 is 15 amino acids long. V was trimmed by 0 bases and J by 0 bases, leaving 8 bases between them. Here the CDR3 reads CASSQDEGTNYGYTF. CDR3 DNA: TGCGCCAGCAGCCAAGATGAGGGGACTAACTATGGCTACACCTTC.

In this sample, this clonotype turned up a few times. The V gene is TRBV7-9, the J gene TRBJ1-3; a possible D gene is TRBD1 (5 bases). This CDR3 has 14 amino acids. The V end lost 8 bases, the J end lost 0 bases, and 11 bases lay between the germline ends. Germline CDR1 and CDR2: SEHNR and FQNEAQ (reference sequence). The CDR3 loop is CASPGPISGNTIYF. The CDR3 bases are TGTGCCAGCCCGGGACCTATCTCTGGAAACACCATATATTTT.

V gene TRBV27 combines with J gene TRBJ1-2; D not certain. The CDR3 runs 14 residues. The V end was cut by 6 bases, the J end by 8 bases, with 19 bases between. The V gene's germline CDR1 is MNHEY and CDR2 SMNVEV (reference sequence). The CDR3 here is CASRPRGDTRGYTF. CDR3 DNA sequence: TGTGCCAGCAGGCCGCGTGGGGATACAAGAGGCTACACCTTC.

Remarks on this clonotype: This may stem from a read error, because a much larger clone lies one nucleotide away. This chain connects TRBV7-2 to TRBJ2-7, with D perhaps TRBD1 (5 bases). CDR3 length equals 14 residues. CDR1 and CDR2 from the germline V gene are SGHTA and FQGNSA. As DNA, the CDR3 is TGTGTCAGCACCCAGGACCTACAGGACTACGAGCAGTACTTC. It specifies CVSTQDLQDYEQYF.

The V call is TRBV9, the J call TRBJ1-1; a weak D match, TRBD1 (5 bases). This CDR3 is built from 16 residues. The germline CDR1 and CDR2 sequences are SGDLS and YYNGEE. Trimming stripped 0 bases from V and 2 bases from J, with 14 bases between. Here the CDR3 reads CASSVVLDMLNTEAFF. The DNA for the CDR3 is TGTGCCAGCAGCGTAGTCTTGGACATGCTTAACACTGAAGCTTTCTTT.

In this sample, this clonotype turned up a few times. The chain couples TRBV29-1 to TRBJ2-2, with TRBD2 as a possible D gene (5 bases). With 3 bases removed from V and 1 base from J, the gap between germline ends came to 12 bases. The germline V gene encodes CDR1 SQVTM and CDR2 ANQGSEA. This CDR3 region has 15 residues. The CDR3 DNA is TGCAGCGTTGATAGGACTGAAAAGAACACCGGGGAGCTGTTTTTT. This codes for CSVDRTEKNTGELFF.

This chain links TRBV27 with TRBJ1-5, with D perhaps TRBD1 (5 bases). The germline V gene encodes CDR1 MNHEY and CDR2 SMNVEV (reference sequence). The CDR3 spans 15 residues. Trimming cost V 5 bases and J 7 bases, with 18 bases left between them. This CDR3 reads CASSPYGGDRQPQHF. Here the CDR3 DNA reads TGTGCCAGCAGTCCATACGGGGGAGATCGACAGCCCCAGCATTTT.

The chain joins TRBV27 to TRBJ2-3; no definite D call. Germline CDR1 is MNHEY and CDR2 is SMNVEV (reference sequence). Trimming stripped 3 bases from V and 4 bases from J, with 17 bases between. The CDR3 has 16 residues. CDR3 region: CASSFRLQVDSDTQYF. CDR3 DNA sequence: TGTGCCAGCAGTTTTCGCCTCCAGGTTGACTCAGATACGCAGTATTTT.

This clonotype was counted at least ten times. The chain joins TRBV7-6 to TRBJ2-1; 9 bases line up with TRBD2. The CDR3 loop spans 16 amino acids. Germline V gene data show CDR1 as SGHVS and CDR2 as FNYEAQ. V lost 5 bases and J lost 8; bases outside the gene matches: 13. CDR3: CASSPAWAGGQDEQFF. The CDR3 DNA is TGTGCCAGCAGCCCGGCTTGGGCGGGGGGGCAGGATGAGCAGTTCTTC.

The sample holds a few counts of this clonotype. The rearrangement joins TRBV25-1 to TRBJ1-2, with 7 bases identical to TRBD1. V dropped 7 bases and J dropped 4; count of bases not matched to a gene: 6. The length of the CDR3 is 13 residues. In germline, CDR1 is MGHDK, CDR2 SYGVNS. CDR3 loop: CASTEGAGYGYTF. The CDR3 DNA reads as TGTGCCAGCACCGAGGGGGCTGGCTATGGCTACACCTTC.

The chain recombines TRBV7-6 with TRBJ1-1; D gene ambiguous. The length of the CDR3 is 15 residues. CDR1 and CDR2 from the germline V gene are SGHVS and FNYEAQ. V lost 5 bases and J lost 4, with 17 bases in between. The DNA for the CDR3 is TGTGCCAGCAGCCCTGTGGCAGGTGGTGTCACTGAAGCTTTCTTT. Its translation: CASSPVAGGVTEAFF.

The chain is built from TRBV28 and TRBJ1-1; D is ambiguous. The V gene lost 5 bases and the J gene lost 0 bases, with 13 bases spanning the gap. There are 15 residues in the CDR3. The germline V gene has CDR1 MDHEN and CDR2 SYDVKM. CDR3 nucleotide sequence: TGTGCCAGCAGTCTTTCGAGGGTACTGAACACTGAAGCTTTCTTT. It specifies CASSLSRVLNTEAFF.

The rearrangement links TRBV19 to TRBJ2-1, with D perhaps matching TRBD2 (7 bases). This CDR3 contains 13 residues. The germline gives CDR1 LNHDA, CDR2 SQIVND (reference sequence). The chain's CDR3 is CVSNGGPFDEQFF. The CDR3 nucleotides read TGTGTCAGCAACGGGGGGCCATTCGATGAGCAGTTCTTC. The full variable domain, rest sourced from reference TRBV19 and TRBJ2-1, is DGGITQSPKYLFRKEGQNVTLSCEQNLNHDAMYWYRQDPGQGLRLIYYSQIVNDFQKGDIAEGYSVSREKKESFPLTVTSAQKNPTAFYLCVSNGGPFDEQFFGPGTRLTVL.

This clonotype was counted between two and nine times. CDR3 sequence (DNA): TGTGCCAGCAGCTTATCAGGGGAAGTAGAGACCCAGTACTTC. This codes for CASSLSGEVETQYF. The chain uses TRBV11-2 and TRBJ2-5; D is perhaps TRBD1 (6 bases). V dropped 2 bases and J dropped 4 bases, with 11 bases sitting between them. The CDR3 is made up of 14 amino acids. Per germline, CDR1 SGHAT and CDR2 FQNNGV.

The chain carries TRBV27 and TRBJ2-5, with 7 nucleotides matching TRBD2. The junction had 9 bases not matched to a gene; V was cut back by 5 bases and J by 0 bases. The V gene's germline CDR1 is MNHEY and CDR2 SMNVEV (reference sequence). This CDR3 comprises 16 residues. The DNA for the CDR3 is TGTGCCAGCAGTCCCCTCGGGGGGAAGGACCAAGAGACCCAGTACTTC. Translated: CASSPLGGKDQETQYF.